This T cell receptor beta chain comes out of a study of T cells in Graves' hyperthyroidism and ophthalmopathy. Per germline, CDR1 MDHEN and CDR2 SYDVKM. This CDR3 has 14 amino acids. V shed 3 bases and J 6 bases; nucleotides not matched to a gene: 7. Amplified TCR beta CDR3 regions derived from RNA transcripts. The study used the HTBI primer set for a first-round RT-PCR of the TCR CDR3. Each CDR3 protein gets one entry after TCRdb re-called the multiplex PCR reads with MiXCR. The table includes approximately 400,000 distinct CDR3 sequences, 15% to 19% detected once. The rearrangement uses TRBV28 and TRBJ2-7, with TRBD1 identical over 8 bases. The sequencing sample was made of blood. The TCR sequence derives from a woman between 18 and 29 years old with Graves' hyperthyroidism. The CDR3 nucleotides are TGTGCCAGCAGTTTGGCAGGGGGCAGCGGCGAGCAGTACTTC. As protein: CASSLAGGSGEQYF.